Reported below is one T cell receptor beta chain. Trimming cost V 3 bases and J 2 bases, with 14 bases left between them. CDR1 is SEHNR, CDR2 FQNEAQ, per germline (reference sequence). This CDR3 is 16 amino acids long. All included Susac syndrome patients satisfied recently defined diagnostic criteria for definite or probable disease. RNA totalling 0.5 to 1 ug underwent reverse transcription with random hexamers. With immunoSEQ multiplex PCR, TCR beta CDR3 was amplified across 54 Vbeta and 13 Jbeta. In TCRdb, the immunoSEQ multiplex PCR reads were re-called with MiXCR into one record per CDR3 protein. The sample lists more than 80,000 distinct CDR3 sequences, approximately 93% occurring once. The sample originates from a study of CD8 T cells in Susac syndrome.

The gene calls are TRBV7-9 and TRBJ2-1, with D possibly matching TRBD2 (5 bases). Sequenced: CD8+ T cells from PBMCs. This receptor was identified in a human donor with Susac syndrome. Here the CDR3 DNA reads TGTGCCAGCAGCTTCCGAGGGCAGGTGACCTACAATGAGCAGTTCTTC. It translates to CASSFRGQVTYNEQFF.